This TCR beta chain was captured in a study of TIL therapy for anti-PD-1-resistant metastatic lung cancer. Study-level information: Median tumor PD-L1 proportion score was roughly 6%. The study's findings and limits: Treatment-naive, never-smoker and oncogene-addicted patients were overrepresented in this highly selected cohort.

The immunoSEQ assay was v3. Libraries were sequenced to 2 million to 2.5 million read pairs (survey) or roughly 4.5-6 million (deep). Profiling relied on immunoSEQ multiplex PCR, and the TCRdb table lists in-frame clones only, not all of them. The data hold about 59,000 clones, with roughly 70% observed a single time. This sample's time point: pre-treatment sample, taken before nivolumab and TIL therapy. Concerning this clone itself: Antigen specificity is unknown.

This CDR3 has 15 amino acids. V lost 1 base, J lost 6 bases, and 16 bases lay in between. Germline V gene lookup returns CDR1 SGHTA and CDR2 FQGNSA. Sequencing used blood, obtained at baseline. This sequence originates from a person aged 25-80 years with non-small cell lung cancer. The chain carries TRBV7-2 and TRBJ2-7; D is unclear. The CDR3 DNA reads as TGTGCCAGCAGCTTAGACGTCGATAACTTCCGCGAGCAGTACTTC. This gives the protein CASSLDVDNFREQYF.